This TCR beta chain comes out of a study of CD8 T cells in ankylosing spondylitis. TCRdb analysed the 5' RACE reads with MiXCR anew, one entry per CDR3 protein. The sample has approximately 400,000 distinct CDR3 sequences, roughly 27% seen once. Study outcomes and limitations: Within ankylosing spondylitis blood, a TCR beta motif made up of eight highly homologous variants appeared to be characteristic.

Per germline, CDR1 SGHRS and CDR2 YFSETQ. After removal of 5 bases from V and 1 base from J, the junction contained 5 bases not matched to a gene. The CDR3 extends over 14 amino acids. This clonotype was seen only a few times. What it binds is not known. The chain joins TRBV5-1 to TRBJ2-7; 8 bases map to TRBD2. Material for sequencing was blood, either unsorted or a sorted T cell fraction (not recorded which). The clonotype comes from a male donor with ankylosing spondylitis. CDR3 loop: CASSPLAGSYEQYV. The CDR3 nucleotides read TGCGCCAGCAGTCCCCTAGCGGGTTCCTACGAGCAGTACGTC.